This passage covers 14 T cell receptor beta chains from one sample sequenced in a study of beta chain features in type 1 diabetes. Antigens of these TCRs are unknown. Sequencing targeted expressed TCRB transcripts, as all isolated RNA had been reverse transcribed. Measured with immunoSEQ multiplex PCR; TCRdb has only the in-frame clones, and not every one. Of 40,000 to 55,000 clones detected, roughly 48% appear once; the ten largest clones hold roughly 0.13%. Study-level points and caveats: Significant though moderate, a shortening of TCRB CDR3s appeared in all four CD4+ subsets of Type 1 diabetes patients.

The source material was stem cell memory CD4+ T cells from blood. These receptors were collected from a man in his thirties or forties with type 1 diabetes.

This rearrangement joins TRBV5-1 to TRBJ2-2; D may be TRBD2 (5 bases). This CDR3 region has 15 residues. Per the germline V gene, CDR1 is SGHRS and CDR2 is YFSETQ. Trimming pared 4 bases from V and 3 bases from J, leaving 13 bases between. CDR3: CASSRGGWDTGELFF. The CDR3 nucleotides read TGCGCCAGCAGCCGCGGAGGTTGGGACACCGGGGAGCTGTTTTTT.

The CDR3 DNA reads TGTGCCAGCAGCCTCGACTGGAACGAGCAGTACTTC. Protein sequence: CASSLDWNEQYF. This chain joins TRBV14 and TRBJ2-7, with D unresolved. The CDR3 covers 12 residues. CDR1 SGHDN and CDR2 FVKESK come from the germline V gene. V was shortened by 4 bases and J by 5 bases, with 9 bases between the two germline ends. The variable domain in full, completed from reference TRBV14 and TRBJ2-7, reads EAGVTQFPSHSVIEKGQTVTLRCDPISGHDNLYWYRRVMGKEIKFLLHFVKESKQDESGMPNNRFLAERTGGTYSTLKVQPAELEDSGVYFCASSLDWNEQYFGPGTRLTVT.

The chain employs TRBV5-1 and TRBJ2-7; D might be TRBD1 (5 bases). This CDR3 is built from 15 residues. Germline V gives CDR1 SGHRS, CDR2 YFSETQ. Trimming removed 2 bases at V and 3 bases at J, with 15 bases between. CDR3 protein: CASSFPREGRYEQYF. CDR3 nucleotide sequence: TGCGCCAGCAGCTTCCCCAGGGAAGGGCGCTACGAGCAGTACTTC.

This chain links TRBV20-1 with TRBJ2-7; D is possibly TRBD1 (6 bases). Germline V gene data show CDR1 as DFQATT and CDR2 as SNEGSKA (reference sequence). V was cut by 3 bases and J by 9 bases, with 9 bases left in between. The CDR3 has 10 amino acids. This CDR3 reads CSASLGGQYF. For the CDR3, the DNA is TGCAGTGCTAGCCTAGGGGGGCAGTACTTC.

The V gene is TRBV5-1, the J gene TRBJ2-5, with 9 bases fitting TRBD2. Germline lookup yields CDR1 SGHRS and CDR2 YFSETQ. The J segment lost 2 bases and the V segment lost 0 bases, leaving 2 bases of the junction unmatched. The CDR3 sequence is 15 residues long. The CDR3 protein is CASSLGLAAQETQYF. The CDR3 nucleotides are TGCGCCAGCAGCTTGGGACTAGCGGCACAAGAGACCCAGTACTTC.

The chain couples TRBV19 to TRBJ1-1; D not resolved. The CDR3 spans 14 residues. Trimming shortened V by 6 bases and J by 1 base, and 12 bases separated the two germline ends. Germline V gene sequence: CDR1 LNHDA, CDR2 SQIVND (reference sequence). Here the CDR3 reads CASRSRFQNTEAFF. The CDR3 DNA sequence: TGTGCCAGTAGGTCGAGATTTCAGAACACTGAAGCTTTCTTT.

The gene calls are TRBV18 and TRBJ1-5, with a possible D match to TRBD1 (5 bases). V lost 0 bases, J lost 4 bases, and 7 bases lay in between. In germline, CDR1 is KGHSH, CDR2 LQKENI. CDR3 length equals 14 residues. The CDR3 region is CASSPPGGNQPQHF. The CDR3 bases are TGTGCCAGCTCACCACCGGGGGGAAATCAGCCCCAGCATTTT.

The chain uses TRBV6-5 and TRBJ1-6, with 8 bases fitting TRBD1. Looked up from germline, CDR1 is MNHEY and CDR2 is SVGAGI. V shed 5 bases and J 10 bases; nucleotides not matched to a gene: 4. This CDR3 has 13 residues. CDR3 residues: CASSADRDSPLHF. The CDR3 DNA follows: TGTGCCAGCAGTGCGGACAGGGACTCACCCCTCCACTTT.

The genes are TRBV19 and TRBJ2-2; D is unclear. The CDR3 is 14 amino acids. Trimming took 5 bases from V and 5 from J, leaving 12 bases between them. Germline V gene lookup returns CDR1 LNHDA and CDR2 SQIVND (reference sequence). In DNA, the CDR3 is TGTGCCAGTAGTGAAACACGCCAAACCGGGGAGCTGTTTTTT. Translation gives CASSETRQTGELFF.

This chain links TRBV6-1 with TRBJ1-5; D remains unclear. This CDR3 region has 13 residues. Germline CDR1 reads MNHNS; CDR2 reads SASEGT. V lost 3 bases and J lost 4, with 7 bases in between. The CDR3 DNA reads as TGTGCCAGCAGTGATTTGGCTAATCAGCCCCAGCATTTT. The encoded protein is CASSDLANQPQHF.

The chain employs TRBV29-1 and TRBJ2-3, with D possibly being TRBD1 (6 bases). There are 13 residues in the CDR3. V was clipped by 4 bases and J by 2 bases, with 10 bases between them. The V gene's germline CDR1 is SQVTM and CDR2 ANQGSEA. CDR3 sequence: CSVVRTDTDTQYF. The DNA of the CDR3 is TGCAGCGTTGTACGGACAGACACAGATACGCAGTATTTT.

This clone appeared a few times. The V gene is TRBV18, the J gene TRBJ1-2; TRBD1 might be the D (5 bases). V gave up 3 bases and J gave up 5 bases, with 10 bases separating them. This CDR3 has 13 residues. Germline V CDR1 and CDR2: KGHSH, LQKENI. The chain's CDR3 is CASSPGRRYGYTF. The CDR3 region has the DNA TGTGCCAGCTCACCGGGGCGGCGGTATGGCTACACCTTC.

The chain couples TRBV15 to TRBJ2-5; 13 bases line up with TRBD2. The CDR3 extends over 17 amino acids. The trim removed 4 bases at V and 3 bases at J, leaving 8 bases unmatched. Germline CDR1 and CDR2: LNHNV and YYDKDF (reference sequence). Here the CDR3 reads CATSKGQGLAGEETQYF. The CDR3 bases are TGTGCCACCAGCAAGGGACAAGGACTAGCGGGAGAAGAGACCCAGTACTTC.

The rearrangement uses TRBV5-1 and TRBJ2-4; 8 positions match TRBD1. The CDR3 has 13 residues. V shed 0 bases and J 13 bases; nucleotides not matched to a gene: 6. Germline V gives CDR1 SGHRS, CDR2 YFSETQ. CDR3 coding DNA: TGCGCCAGCAGCTTGGGACAGGGGTTTCTACAGTACTTC. Translated: CASSLGQGFLQYF. The full variable domain, rest sourced from reference TRBV5-1 and TRBJ2-4, is KAGVTQTPRYLIKTRGQQVTLSCSPISGHRSVSWYQQTPGQGLQFLFEYFSETQRNKGNFPGRFSGRQFSNSRSEMNVSTLELGDSALYLCASSLGQGFLQYFGAGTRLSVL.